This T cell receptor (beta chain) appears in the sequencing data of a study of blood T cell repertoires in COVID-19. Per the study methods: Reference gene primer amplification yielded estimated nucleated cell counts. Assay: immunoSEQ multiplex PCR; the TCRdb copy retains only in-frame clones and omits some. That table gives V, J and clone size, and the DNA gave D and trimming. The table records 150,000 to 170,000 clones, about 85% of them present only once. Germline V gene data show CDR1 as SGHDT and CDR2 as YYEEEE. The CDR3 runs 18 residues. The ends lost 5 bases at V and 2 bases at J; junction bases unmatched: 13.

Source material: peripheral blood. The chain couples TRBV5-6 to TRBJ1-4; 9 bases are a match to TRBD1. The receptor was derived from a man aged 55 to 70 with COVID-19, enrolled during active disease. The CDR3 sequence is CASREAGTGWETNEKLFF. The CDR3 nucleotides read TGTGCCAGCAGGGAGGCCGGGACAGGGTGGGAGACTAATGAAAAACTGTTTTTT.